This T cell receptor beta chain was sequenced in a study of blood T cell repertoires in COVID-19. As for the study in general: COVID-19 samples from acute and convalescent phases originated in the United States, Italy and Spain. Sample material is recorded as cDNA or gDNA derived from T cells, B-cell-depleted T cells, or PBMCs.

V lost 1 base, J lost 7 bases, and 10 bases stayed unmatched. Looked up from germline, CDR1 is PRHDT and CDR2 is FYEKMQ (reference sequence). There are 16 residues in the CDR3. Original processing notes: It was from reference gene primer amplification that nucleated cell counts were estimated. Only in-frame clones appear in the TCRdb table, and some are missing; sequencing was by immunoSEQ multiplex PCR. V and J calls and clone size are as listed in that table; D and trimming were resolved from the DNA. The sample contains tens of thousands of clones, approximately 77% of which appear only once. This TCR was sampled from a human donor in a cohort sampled during active COVID-19. V usage is TRBV13 and J usage is TRBJ2-7, with 10 bases that match TRBD1. Sequencing used peripheral blood. The CDR3 sequence is CASSLEAGTGAREQYF. For the CDR3, the DNA is TGTGCCAGCAGCTTAGAGGCCGGGACAGGGGCTAGAGAGCAGTACTTC.